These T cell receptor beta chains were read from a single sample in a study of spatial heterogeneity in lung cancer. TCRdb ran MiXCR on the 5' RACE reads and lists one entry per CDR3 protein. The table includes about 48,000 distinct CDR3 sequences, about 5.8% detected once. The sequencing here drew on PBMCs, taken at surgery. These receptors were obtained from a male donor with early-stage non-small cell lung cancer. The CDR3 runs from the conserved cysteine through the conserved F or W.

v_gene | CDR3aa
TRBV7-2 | CASSSGLARGADQETQYF
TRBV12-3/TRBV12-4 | CASREQLAETQYF
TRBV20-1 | CSAGPGTYEQYF
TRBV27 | CASRQRDGLNTEAFF
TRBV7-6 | CASSFLQNGETQYF
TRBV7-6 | CASSLVSLRNTEAFF
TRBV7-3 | CASSPMVYDTQYF
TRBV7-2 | CASSLGTSAGANVLTF
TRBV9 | CASSARILAGGDTGELFF
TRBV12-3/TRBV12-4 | CASSLISRGELFF
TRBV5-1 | CASSSDPDYEQYF
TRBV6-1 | CASSARTSGSHEQYF
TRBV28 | CASSLFGTGNSSLHF
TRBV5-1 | CASSRGTARGTEAFF
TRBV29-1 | CSAASSRGVDTQYF
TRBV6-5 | CASTPRGTGELFF
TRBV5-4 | CASSSEGFSSTDTQYF
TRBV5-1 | CASSTGQNTGELFF
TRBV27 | CASSTGPSYGYTF
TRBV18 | CASSPEARTSYEQYF
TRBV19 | CASSIFGRNYGYTF
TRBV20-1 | CSAPTRVNEQFF
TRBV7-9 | CASSPVGGETQYF
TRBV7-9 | CASSFYDGETQYF
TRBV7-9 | CASSLPRTSRNNEQFF